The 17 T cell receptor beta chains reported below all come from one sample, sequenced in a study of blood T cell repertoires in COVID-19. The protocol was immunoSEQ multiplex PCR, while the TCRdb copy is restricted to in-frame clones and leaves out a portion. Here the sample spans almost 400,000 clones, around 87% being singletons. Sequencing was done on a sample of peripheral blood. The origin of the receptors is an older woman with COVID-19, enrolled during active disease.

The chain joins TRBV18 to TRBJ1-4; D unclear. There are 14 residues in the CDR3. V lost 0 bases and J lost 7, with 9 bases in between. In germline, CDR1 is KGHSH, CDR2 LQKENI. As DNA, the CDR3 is TGTGCCAGCTCACCACCCAGTGAGGGTGAAAAACTGTTTTTT. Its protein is CASSPPSEGEKLFF.

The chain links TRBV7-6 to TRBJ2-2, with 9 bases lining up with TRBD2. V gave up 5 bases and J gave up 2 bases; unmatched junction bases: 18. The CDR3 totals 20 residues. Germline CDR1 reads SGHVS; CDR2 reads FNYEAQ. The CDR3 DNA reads TGTGCCAGCAGCCACCCCAGGGCTAGCGGGGTCCTCTCTAACACCGGGGAGCTGTTTTTT. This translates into CASSHPRASGVLSNTGELFF.

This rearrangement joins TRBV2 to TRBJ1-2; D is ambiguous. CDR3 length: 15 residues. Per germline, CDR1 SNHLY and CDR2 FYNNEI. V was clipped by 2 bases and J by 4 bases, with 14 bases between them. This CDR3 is CASSEREGSFYGYTF. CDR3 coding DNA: TGTGCCAGCAGTGAACGAGAGGGCTCTTTCTATGGCTACACCTTC.

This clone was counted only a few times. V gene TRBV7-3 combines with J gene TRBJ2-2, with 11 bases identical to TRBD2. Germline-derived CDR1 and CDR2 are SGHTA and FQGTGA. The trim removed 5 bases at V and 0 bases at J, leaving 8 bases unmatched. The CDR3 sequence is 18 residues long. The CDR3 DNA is TGTGCCAGCAGCAAATCCCTAGCGGGGGGCTCGAACACCGGGGAGCTGTTTTTT. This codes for CASSKSLAGGSNTGELFF.

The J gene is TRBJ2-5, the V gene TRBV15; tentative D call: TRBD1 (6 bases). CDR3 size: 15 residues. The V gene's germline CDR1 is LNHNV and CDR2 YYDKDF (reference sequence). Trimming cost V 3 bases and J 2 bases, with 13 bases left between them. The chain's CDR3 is CATSREGTIQETQYF. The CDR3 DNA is TGTGCCACCAGCAGGGAAGGGACAATACAAGAGACCCAGTACTTC.

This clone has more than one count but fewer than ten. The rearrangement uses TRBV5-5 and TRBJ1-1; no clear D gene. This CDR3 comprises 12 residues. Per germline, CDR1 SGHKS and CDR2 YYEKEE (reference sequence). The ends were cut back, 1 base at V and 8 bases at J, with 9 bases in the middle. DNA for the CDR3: TGTGCCAGCAGCTTGAGCGGGTCCGAAGCTTTCTTT. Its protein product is CASSLSGSEAFF.

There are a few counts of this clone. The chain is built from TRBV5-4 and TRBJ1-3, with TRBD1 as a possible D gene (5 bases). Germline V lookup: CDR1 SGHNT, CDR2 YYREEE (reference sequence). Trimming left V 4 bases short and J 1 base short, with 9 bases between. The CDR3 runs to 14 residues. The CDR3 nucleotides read TGTGCCAGCAGCAAGGACATATCTGGAAACACCATATATTTT. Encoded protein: CASSKDISGNTIYF.

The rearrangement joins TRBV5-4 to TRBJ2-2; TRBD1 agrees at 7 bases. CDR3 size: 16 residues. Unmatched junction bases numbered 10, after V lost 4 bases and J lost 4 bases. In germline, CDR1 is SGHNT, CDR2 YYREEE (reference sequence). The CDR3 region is CASSRRTGIATGELFF. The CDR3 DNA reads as TGTGCCAGCAGCCGGAGGACAGGAATTGCCACCGGGGAGCTGTTTTTT.

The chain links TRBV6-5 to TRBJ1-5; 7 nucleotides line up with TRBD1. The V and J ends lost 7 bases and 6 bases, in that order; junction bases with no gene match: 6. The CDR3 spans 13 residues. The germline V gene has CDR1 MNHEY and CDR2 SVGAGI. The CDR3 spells CASKGQSAQPQHF. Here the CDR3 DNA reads TGTGCCAGCAAGGGACAGAGTGCTCAGCCCCAGCATTTT.

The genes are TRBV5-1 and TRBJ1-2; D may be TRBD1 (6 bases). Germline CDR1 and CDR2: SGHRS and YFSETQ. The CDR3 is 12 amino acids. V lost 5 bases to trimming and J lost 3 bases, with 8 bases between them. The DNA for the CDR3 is TGCGCCAGCAGGGGACAAGACTATGGCTACACCTTC. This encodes CASRGQDYGYTF.

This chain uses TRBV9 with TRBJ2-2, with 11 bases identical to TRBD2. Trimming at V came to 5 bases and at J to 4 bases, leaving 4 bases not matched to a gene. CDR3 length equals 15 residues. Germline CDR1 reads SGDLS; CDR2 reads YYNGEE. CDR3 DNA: TGTGCCAGCAGGACAACTAGCGGGGGCACCGGGGAGCTGTTTTTT. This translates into CASRTTSGGTGELFF.

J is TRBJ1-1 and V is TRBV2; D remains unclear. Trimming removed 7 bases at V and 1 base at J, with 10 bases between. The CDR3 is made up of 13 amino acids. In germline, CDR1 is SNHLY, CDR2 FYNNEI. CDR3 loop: CASKITRNTEAFF. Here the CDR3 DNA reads TGTGCCAGCAAAATAACGAGGAACACTGAAGCTTTCTTT.

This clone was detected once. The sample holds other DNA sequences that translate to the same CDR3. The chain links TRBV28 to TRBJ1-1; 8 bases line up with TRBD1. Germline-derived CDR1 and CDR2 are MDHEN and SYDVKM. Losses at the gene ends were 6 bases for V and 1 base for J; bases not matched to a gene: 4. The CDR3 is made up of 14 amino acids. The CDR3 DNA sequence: TGTGCCAGCAGGCTGGGACAGGAGAACACTGAAGCTTTCTTT. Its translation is CASRLGQENTEAFF.

CDR3 region: CASSQVSSGNTIYF. The CDR3 DNA reads TGTGCCAGTTCCCAGGTGTCCTCTGGAAACACCATATATTTT. The chain uses TRBV19 and TRBJ1-3; no reliable D call. V lost 8 bases and J lost 0, with 11 bases in between. The germline gives CDR1 LNHDA, CDR2 SQIVND (reference sequence). This CDR3 comprises 14 residues. Based on the CDR3 plus reference TRBV19 and TRBJ1-3, the full variable domain is DGGITQSPKYLFRKEGQNVTLSCEQNLNHDAMYWYRQDPGQGLRLIYYSQIVNDFQKGDIAEGYSVSREKKESFPLTVTSAQKNPTAFYLCASSQVSSGNTIYFGEGSWLTVV.

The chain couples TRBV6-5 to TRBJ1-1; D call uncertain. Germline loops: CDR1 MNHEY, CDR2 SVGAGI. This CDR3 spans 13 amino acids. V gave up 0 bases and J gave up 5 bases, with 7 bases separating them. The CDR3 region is CASSYSPRTEAFF. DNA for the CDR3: TGTGCCAGCAGTTACTCGCCCAGAACTGAAGCTTTCTTT.

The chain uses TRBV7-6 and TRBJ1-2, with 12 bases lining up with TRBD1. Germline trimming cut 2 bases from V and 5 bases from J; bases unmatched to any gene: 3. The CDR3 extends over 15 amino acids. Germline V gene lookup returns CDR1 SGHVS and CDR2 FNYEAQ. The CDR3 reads CASSLQGQGAYGYTF. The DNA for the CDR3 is TGTGCCAGCAGCTTACAGGGACAGGGGGCTTATGGCTACACCTTC.

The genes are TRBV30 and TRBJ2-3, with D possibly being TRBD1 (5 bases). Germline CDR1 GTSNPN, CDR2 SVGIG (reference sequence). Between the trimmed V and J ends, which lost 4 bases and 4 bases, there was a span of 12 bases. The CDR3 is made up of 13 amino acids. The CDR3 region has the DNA TGTGCCTGGACGTCTGGGGCGCCAGATACGCAGTATTTT. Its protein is CAWTSGAPDTQYF. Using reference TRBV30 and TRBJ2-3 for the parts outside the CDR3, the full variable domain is SQTIHQWPATLVQPVGSPLSLECTVEGTSNPNLYWYRQAAGRGLQLLFYSVGIGQISSEVPQNLSASRPQDRQFILSSKKLLLSDSGFYLCAWTSGAPDTQYFGPGTRLTVL.